Below, one T cell receptor beta chain is given with its context. Its specificity is unknown. These data belong to a study of cytomegalovirus exposure and HLA in healthy donors. PCR used 60 Vbeta primers and 13 Jbeta primers. Here immunoSEQ multiplex PCR was the method, and the copy in TCRdb shows in-frame clones only, minus some. The sample lists around 160,000 clones, about 77% occurring once. Study-wide results and caveats: Because they were indistinguishable, some V segments, including TRBV6-2 and TRBV6-3, were excluded. The study flagged some 170 TCR beta chains as cytomegalovirus-associated.

V gave up 4 bases and J gave up 2 bases; unmatched junction bases: 9. Germline V CDR1 and CDR2: SEHNR, FQNEAQ (reference sequence). The CDR3 consists of 17 residues. The TCR sequence derives from a male donor in good health and CMV-seropositive. The sample taken for sequencing was PBMCs. The V and J genes are TRBV7-9 and TRBJ1-3; 9 nucleotides match TRBD1. CDR3 protein: CASSSGYRGRAGNTIYF. The DNA of the CDR3 is TGTGCCAGCAGCTCCGGATACAGGGGGCGAGCTGGAAACACCATATATTTT. The complete variable domain, with remaining parts taken from reference TRBV7-9 and TRBJ1-3, reads DTGVSQNPRHKITKRGQNVTFRCDPISEHNRLYWYRQTLGQGPEFLTYFQNEAQLEKSRLLSDRFSAERPKGSFSTLEIQRTEQGDSAMYLCASSSGYRGRAGNTIYFGEGSWLTVV.